The 11 T cell receptor beta chains below all came from one sample that was sequenced in a study of T cell repertoires in cytomegalovirus infection. Their specific antigens are unknown. TCRdb redid the calling of the reads with MiXCR, one entry per CDR3 protein. The sample shows under 300,000 distinct CDR3 sequences, roughly 21% of them seen only once. This sample comprised cultured PBMCs, obtained from culture after CMV antigen stimulation. The receptors originated from a human donor in good health (CMV status not recorded). Some clones in this sample may be carry-over from other donors' samples.

The CDR3 loop reads CAISDGGGAGYNEQFF. The CDR3 DNA is TGTGCCATCAGTGACGGCGGGGGGGCGGGGTACAATGAGCAGTTCTTC. The genes are TRBV10-3 and TRBJ2-1; 9 bases fit TRBD2. This CDR3 spans 16 amino acids. The germline V gene has CDR1 ENHRY and CDR2 SYGVKD. V shed 3 bases, J shed 4 bases, and the junction held 7 bases outside the gene matches.

This clonotype has more than one count but fewer than ten. The chain carries TRBV20-1 and TRBJ1-2, with D unresolved. Per the germline V gene, CDR1 is DFQATT and CDR2 is SNEGSKA (reference sequence). V lost 1 base to trimming and J lost 9 bases, with 9 bases between them. This CDR3 region has 11 residues. CDR3 loop: CSARGEGSYTF. CDR3 bases: TGCAGTGCTAGAGGTGAAGGGAGCTACACCTTC.

Points on this clonotype: A much larger clone differs from this one at a single base, so this may be a read error. The chain links TRBV7-2 to TRBJ2-4, with 10 bases lining up with TRBD1. Germline assignment: CDR1 SGHTA and CDR2 FQGNSA. V lost 4 bases to trimming and J lost 7 bases; unmatched junction nucleotides: 10. This CDR3 comprises 16 residues. This chain's CDR3 is CASSSTRQGARNIQYF. The CDR3 DNA is TGTGCCAGCAGCTCCACCCGACAGGGGGCGAGGAACATTCAGTACTTC.

Many counts were recorded for this clonotype. This chain links TRBV11-1 with TRBJ2-7, with D tentatively TRBD1 (7 bases). The CDR3 is 14 amino acids. Trimming removed 5 bases at V and 4 bases at J, with 15 bases between. In germline, CDR1 is SGHAT, CDR2 FQDESV (reference sequence). The CDR3 here is CASSQQGRRYEQYF. In DNA form, the CDR3 reads TGTGCCAGCAGCCAACAGGGGAGGAGGTACGAGCAGTACTTC.

The chain has TRBV7-2 and TRBJ1-1; D gene uncertain. CDR1 is SGHTA and CDR2 is FQGNSA in the germline V gene. The CDR3 has 12 amino acids. V lost 3 bases and J 6 bases, leaving 8 bases between the germline ends. CDR3 nucleotides: TGTGCCAGCAGCTTCACGTCAGCTGAAGCTTTCTTT. The encoded protein is CASSFTSAEAFF.

The chain uses TRBV29-1 and TRBJ1-2; 9 nucleotides agree with TRBD1. V trimming: 6 bases; J trimming: 1 base; junction bases outside the gene matches: 9. The CDR3 sequence is 15 residues long. The germline gives CDR1 SQVTM, CDR2 ANQGSEA. CDR3 DNA sequence: TGCAGCGTGGTGGGGGACAGGGCAATTAACTATGGCTACACCTTC. It encodes CSVVGDRAINYGYTF.

This clonotype was recorded at least ten times. The V call is TRBV27, the J call TRBJ2-7; either TRBD1 or TRBD2 may fit D (6 bases each). The CDR3 runs 15 residues. Trimming removed 6 bases from V and 2 bases from J, with 17 bases in between. Germline CDR1 is MNHEY and CDR2 is SMNVEV (reference sequence). The CDR3 bases are TGTGCCAGCAGCCACGGCGGGGACACCACCTACGAGCAGTACTTC. Its protein product is CASSHGGDTTYEQYF.

This clonotype was found once. A read error is possible here, since a much larger clone lies one base away. The chain couples TRBV7-2 to TRBJ1-1; D unclear. Germline V gives CDR1 SGHTA, CDR2 FQGNSA. CDR3 size: 16 residues. Trimming removed 5 bases from V and 0 bases from J, with 16 bases in between. The CDR3 nucleotides are TGTGCCAGCAGCGTCGTGGTACAATACCTGAACACTGAAGCTTTCTTT. Encoded protein: CASSVVVQYLNTEAFF.

This clonotype was recorded at least ten times. This chain uses TRBV18 with TRBJ2-2; 7 nucleotides match TRBD1. CDR1 and CDR2 from the germline V gene are KGHSH and LQKENI. The CDR3 is 15 residues long. V lost 5 bases and J lost 0; bases outside the gene matches: 3. The CDR3 protein is CASSTGQANTGELFF. The CDR3 nucleotides read TGTGCCAGCTCAACAGGACAGGCGAACACCGGGGAGCTGTTTTTT.

V and J are TRBV10-3 and TRBJ1-4, with 11 nucleotides matching TRBD1. Germline V lookup: CDR1 ENHRY, CDR2 SYGVKD. This CDR3 region has 16 residues. Trimming took 2 bases from V and 5 from J; bases not matched to a gene: 4. The CDR3 reads CAISETGTGGNEKLFF. The CDR3 DNA sequence: TGTGCCATCAGTGAGACCGGGACAGGGGGAAATGAAAAACTGTTTTTT.

This clonotype was seen only a few times. This rearrangement joins TRBV12-3 or TRBV12-4 to TRBJ1-2; 9 nucleotides agree with TRBD1. With V trimmed by 4 bases and J by 4 bases, 4 bases remained unmatched. The CDR3 is 14 residues long. CDR3 sequence (DNA): TGTGCCAGCAGTTCGGGGACAGGGTCCTATGGCTACACCTTC. Protein: CASSSGTGSYGYTF.